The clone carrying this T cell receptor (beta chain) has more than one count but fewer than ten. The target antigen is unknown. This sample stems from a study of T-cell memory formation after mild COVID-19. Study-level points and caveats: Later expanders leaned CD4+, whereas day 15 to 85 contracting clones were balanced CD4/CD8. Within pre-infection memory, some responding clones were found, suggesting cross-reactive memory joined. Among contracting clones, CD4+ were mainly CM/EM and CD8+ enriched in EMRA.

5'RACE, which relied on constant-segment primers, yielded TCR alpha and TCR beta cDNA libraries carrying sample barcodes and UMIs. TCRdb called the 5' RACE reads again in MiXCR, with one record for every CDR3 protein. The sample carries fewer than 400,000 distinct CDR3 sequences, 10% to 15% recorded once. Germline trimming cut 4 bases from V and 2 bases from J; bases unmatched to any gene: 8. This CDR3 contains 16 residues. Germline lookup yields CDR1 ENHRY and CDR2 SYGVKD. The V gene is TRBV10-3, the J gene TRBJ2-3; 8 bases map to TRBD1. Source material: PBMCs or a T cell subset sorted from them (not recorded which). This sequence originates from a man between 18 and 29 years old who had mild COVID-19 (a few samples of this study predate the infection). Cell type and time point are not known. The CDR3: CAISGQGPSNTDTQYF. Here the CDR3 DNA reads TGTGCCATCAGTGGACAGGGGCCATCTAACACAGATACGCAGTATTTT.